Listed below are T cell receptor beta chains from one sample, sequenced in a study of CD8 T cells in ankylosing spondylitis. TCRdb reprocessed the 5' RACE reads with MiXCR, giving one entry per CDR3 protein. This table has a few hundred thousand distinct CDR3 sequences, about 20% appearing once. The sequenced material came from blood, either unsorted or a sorted T cell fraction (not recorded which). The receptor set was obtained from a male donor with ankylosing spondylitis or in good health (not recorded which). CDR3s include the opening cysteine and the closing phenylalanine or tryptophan. D genes are given only for firm matches. Rows give clone size only sometimes, using once, few, many, or a class for an expanded clone.

D	V	size	J	CDR3	DNA
TRBD1	TRBV12-3/TRBV12-4	.	TRBJ2-7	CASSLGPQGAVAYEQYF	TGTGCCAGCAGTTTAGGGCCCCAGGGGGCGGTGGCCTACGAGCAGTACTTC
.	TRBV7-9	few	TRBJ2-1	CASSYFSGVSSYNEQFF	TGTGCCAGCAGCTACTTTAGCGGCGTGAGCTCCTACAATGAGCAGTTCTTC
.	TRBV25-1	few	TRBJ2-1	CASSDRQGGYNEQFF	TGTGCCAGCAGTGATCGCCAGGGGGGATACAATGAGCAGTTCTTC
.	TRBV7-2	.	TRBJ1-5	CASSLVEGINQPQHF	TGTGCCAGCAGCTTAGTGGAGGGAATCAATCAGCCCCAGCATTTT
TRBD1	TRBV10-2	.	TRBJ2-7	CASSEPRDSSYEQYF	TGCGCCAGCAGTGAGCCCCGGGACAGCTCCTACGAGCAGTACTTC
.	TRBV27	few	TRBJ2-1	CASSPSPLRSSYNEQFF	TGTGCCAGCAGTCCATCTCCCTTAAGAAGCTCCTACAATGAGCAGTTCTTC
.	TRBV28	.	TRBJ2-1	CASSHRDWPYNEQFF	TGTGCCAGCAGTCACCGGGACTGGCCCTACAATGAGCAGTTCTTC
.	TRBV29-1	.	TRBJ2-3	CSVEGAITDTQYF	TGCAGCGTTGAAGGGGCGATCACAGATACGCAGTATTTT
TRBD2	TRBV9	few	TRBJ2-7	CASSAYSGSEQYF	TGTGCCAGCAGCGCTTATAGCGGGAGCGAGCAGTACTTC
TRBD1	TRBV3-1	.	TRBJ2-7	CASSQGVDRTSYEQYF	TGTGCCAGCAGCCAAGGGGTGGACAGGACCTCCTACGAGCAGTACTTC
.	TRBV6-1	few	TRBJ2-7	CASSGINSIEQYF	TGTGCCAGCAGTGGAATTAACAGTATTGAGCAGTACTTC
.	TRBV13	many	TRBJ2-1	CASRTPGVEQFF	TGTGCCAGCAGAACCCCGGGGGTTGAGCAGTTCTTC
.	TRBV12-3/TRBV12-4	many	TRBJ2-1	CASSFGIEQFF	TGTGCCAGCAGTTTTGGGATAGAGCAGTTCTTC
.	TRBV4-2	.	TRBJ2-7	CASSQEGPGVSYEQYF	TGTGCCAGCAGCCAAGAGGGACCGGGCGTCTCCTACGAGCAGTACTTC
TRBD2	TRBV4-1	.	TRBJ2-5	CASRSAGEETQYF	TGCGCCAGCAGGTCCGCGGGGGAAGAGACCCAGTACTTC
TRBD1	TRBV20-1	many	TRBJ1-5	CSATPPTGMGQPQHF	TGCAGTGCTACTCCCCCGACAGGGATGGGCCAGCCCCAGCATTTT
.	TRBV28	few	TRBJ2-7	CASSPWGRHYEQYF	TGTGCCAGCAGTCCGTGGGGGAGACACTACGAGCAGTACTTC
TRBD1	TRBV2	many	TRBJ1-1	CASLTPTGADTEAFF	TGTGCCAGCCTAACCCCCACAGGGGCGGACACTGAAGCTTTCTTT
.	TRBV27	.	TRBJ1-1	CASRGRYTEAFF	TGTGCCAGCAGAGGCAGGTACACTGAAGCTTTCTTT
.	TRBV7-9	few	TRBJ2-7	CASSLSSSILNF	TGTGCCAGCAGCTTAAGTTCTTCCATCCTCAACTTC
TRBD2	TRBV6-5	few	TRBJ2-1	CASRSSVAGGGYNEQFF	TGTGCCAGCCGCTCCTCGGTAGCGGGAGGGGGCTACAATGAGCAGTTCTTC
.	TRBV4-1	few	TRBJ2-1	CASSITGTAAGMVPSYNEQFF	TGCGCCAGCAGCATAACCGGGACAGCGGCGGGGATGGTGCCCTCCTACAATGAGCAGTTCTTC
TRBD1	TRBV7-9	once	TRBJ2-7	CASSLLIDRDGHEQYF	TGTGCCAGCAGCCTTCTTATCGACAGGGATGGTCACGAGCAGTACTTC
TRBD2	TRBV4-3	few	TRBJ2-1	CASSQEFGLAGFYNEQFF	TGCGCCAGCAGCCAAGAATTTGGACTAGCGGGTTTTTACAATGAGCAGTTCTTC
TRBD2	TRBV20-1	many	TRBJ2-7	CSAAGTSGTTYEQYF	TGCAGTGCTGCCGGGACTAGCGGGACCACCTACGAGCAGTACTTC
.	TRBV4-1	many	TRBJ1-3	CASSQDWMGNTIYF	TGCGCCAGCAGCCAAGATTGGATGGGGAACACCATATATTTT